Shown below are 8 T cell receptor beta chains from a single sample sequenced in a study of CD8+ T cells in alopecia areata. It was cDNA, reverse transcribed from extracted RNA, that served as the sequencing template. Sequenced by immunoSEQ multiplex PCR; TCRdb stores in-frame clones only, minus some. The table lists under 130,000 clones, around 60% of them singletons, with about 9% in the top ten. The sequenced sample was CD4+ T cells sorted from blood. Receptors originate from a human donor in good health.

The rearrangement uses TRBV7-2 and TRBJ1-2, with D perhaps TRBD1 (5 bases). The CDR3 covers 14 residues. The germline V gene encodes CDR1 SGHTA and CDR2 FQGNSA. Trimming left V 5 bases short and J 2 bases short, with 12 bases between. CDR3 amino acids: CASSLGQGNYGYTF. For the CDR3, the DNA is TGTGCCAGCAGCCTTGGGCAGGGAAACTATGGCTACACCTTC.

The chain uses TRBV6-6 and TRBJ1-2, with TRBD1 identical over 9 bases. CDR1 and CDR2 from the germline V gene are MNHNY and SVGAGI (reference sequence). V dropped 4 bases and J dropped 5; count of bases not matched to a gene: 5. The length of the CDR3 is 14 residues. CDR3 DNA: TGTGCCAGCAGTTCCGGACAGGGGCGATATGGCTACACCTTC. It is translated as CASSSGQGRYGYTF.

The chain couples TRBV18 to TRBJ1-2; unclear D gene. Between the trimmed V and J ends, which lost 1 base and 4 bases, there was a span of 13 bases. From germline, CDR1 is KGHSH and CDR2 LQKENI. The length of the CDR3 is 15 residues. In DNA, the CDR3 is TGTGCCAGCTCACCACGCCAGGCTACCCTCTATGGCTACACCTTC. It specifies CASSPRQATLYGYTF. Using reference TRBV18 and TRBJ1-2 for the parts outside the CDR3, the full variable domain is NAGVMQNPRHLVRRRGQEARLRCSPMKGHSHVYWYRQLPEEGLKFMVYLQKENIIDESGMPKERFSAEFPKEGPSILRIQQVVRGDSAAYFCASSPRQATLYGYTFGSGTRLTVV.

This chain joins TRBV30 and TRBJ2-5; perhaps D is TRBD1 or TRBD2 (6 bases each). The ends were cut back, 1 base at V and 2 bases at J, with 20 bases in the middle. The CDR3 covers 17 residues. Germline V gene sequence: CDR1 GTSNPN, CDR2 SVGIG (reference sequence). CDR3 sequence (DNA): TGTGCCTGGAGTGCCCCTACCTGGGGGGCGAAGCAAGAGACCCAGTACTTC. Translated, it gives CAWSAPTWGAKQETQYF. Full variable domain (rest looked up from reference TRBV30 and TRBJ2-5): SQTIHQWPATLVQPVGSPLSLECTVEGTSNPNLYWYRQAAGRGLQLLFYSVGIGQISSEVPQNLSASRPQDRQFILSSKKLLLSDSGFYLCAWSAPTWGAKQETQYFGPGTRLLVL.

The chain uses TRBV4-3 and TRBJ1-1, with a possible D match to TRBD1 (5 bases). CDR1 and CDR2 from the germline V gene are LGHNA and YSLEER. The ends were cut back, 0 bases at V and 8 bases at J, with 13 bases in the middle. The CDR3 covers 14 residues. This chain's CDR3 is CASSQESENREAFF. The CDR3 DNA reads as TGCGCCAGCAGCCAAGAGAGCGAGAACAGGGAAGCTTTCTTT.

The chain combines TRBV29-1 with TRBJ1-1, with D maybe TRBD1 (6 bases). CDR3 length: 14 amino acids. Trimming shortened V by 5 bases and J by 0 bases, and 13 bases separated the two germline ends. From germline, CDR1 is SQVTM and CDR2 ANQGSEA. CDR3 amino acids: CSVPRTDLNTEAFF. CDR3 in DNA: TGCAGCGTTCCACGGACAGACCTGAACACTGAAGCTTTCTTT.

The chain has TRBV29-1 and TRBJ2-2, with 11 bases fitting TRBD1. The CDR3 is 16 residues long. Germline trimming cut 1 base from V and 7 bases from J; bases unmatched to any gene: 8. The germline gives CDR1 SQVTM, CDR2 ANQGSEA. The CDR3 sequence is CSVEGGQGVKYGELFF. The CDR3 DNA reads TGCAGCGTTGAAGGGGGACAGGGGGTTAAGTACGGGGAGCTGTTTTTT.

The chain joins TRBV7-2 to TRBJ1-2; D unclear. CDR3 length: 13 residues. Germline values: CDR1 SGHTA, CDR2 FQGNSA. Trimming took off 2 bases at V and 3 bases at J, with 7 bases between the two ends. The CDR3 reads CASSLRQDYGYTF. In DNA form, the CDR3 reads TGTGCCAGCAGCTTACGGCAGGACTATGGCTACACCTTC.